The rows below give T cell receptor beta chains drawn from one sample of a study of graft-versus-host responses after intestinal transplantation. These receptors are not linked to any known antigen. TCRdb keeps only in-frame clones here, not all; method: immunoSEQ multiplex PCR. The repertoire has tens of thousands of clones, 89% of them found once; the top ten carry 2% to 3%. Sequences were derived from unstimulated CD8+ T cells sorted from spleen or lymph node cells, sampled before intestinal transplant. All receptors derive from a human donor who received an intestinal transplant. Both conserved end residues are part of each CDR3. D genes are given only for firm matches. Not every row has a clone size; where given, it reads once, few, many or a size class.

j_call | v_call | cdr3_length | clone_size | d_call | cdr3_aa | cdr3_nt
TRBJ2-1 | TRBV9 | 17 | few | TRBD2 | CASSPQSPGTNYNEQFF | TGTGCCAGCAGCCCCCAGAGCCCTGGGACTAACTACAATGAGCAGTTCTTC
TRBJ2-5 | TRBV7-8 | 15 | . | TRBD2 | CASSSTSGSPETQYF | TGTGCCAGCAGCTCCACTAGCGGGAGCCCAGAGACCCAGTACTTC
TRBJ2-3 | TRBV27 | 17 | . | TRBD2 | CASSLKGYAGGLDTQYF | TGTGCCAGCAGTTTAAAGGGCTACGCGGGAGGGTTGGATACGCAGTATTTT
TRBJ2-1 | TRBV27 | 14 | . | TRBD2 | CASSGLAGGYEQFF | TGTGCCAGCAGTGGCCTAGCGGGAGGCTATGAGCAGTTCTTC
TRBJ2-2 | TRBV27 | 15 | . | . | CASSEGQRRTGELFF | TGTGCCAGCAGTGAGGGTCAGCGGCGGACCGGGGAGCTGTTTTTT
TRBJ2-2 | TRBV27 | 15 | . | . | CASSSGVSNTGELFF | TGTGCCAGCAGTTCGGGGGTGTCGAACACCGGGGAGCTGTTTTTT
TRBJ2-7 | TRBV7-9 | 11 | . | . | CASSRGGEQYF | TGTGCCAGCAGCCGCGGAGGCGAGCAGTACTTC
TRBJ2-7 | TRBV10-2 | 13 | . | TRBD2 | CATLSGSSYEQYF | TGCGCCACCCTTAGCGGGAGCTCCTACGAGCAGTACTTC
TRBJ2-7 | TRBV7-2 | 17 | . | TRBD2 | CASSLSGLAGGPWEQYF | TGTGCCAGCAGCTTATCAGGCCTAGCGGGGGGGCCGTGGGAGCAGTACTTC
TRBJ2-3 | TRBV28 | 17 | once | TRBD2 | CASSSLTSGIVSDTQYF | TGTGCCAGCAGTTCCTTGACTAGCGGGATAGTGTCAGATACGCAGTATTTT
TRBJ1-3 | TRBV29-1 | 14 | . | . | CSVADRSSGNTIYF | TGCAGCGTAGCCGACAGAAGCTCTGGAAACACCATATATTTT
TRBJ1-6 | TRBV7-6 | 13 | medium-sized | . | CASGKDGGSPLHF | TGTGCCAGCGGGAAAGACGGGGGTTCACCCCTCCACTTT
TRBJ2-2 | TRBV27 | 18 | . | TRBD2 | CASSLTGGGPVKTGELFF | TGTGCCAGCAGTTTGACGGGAGGGGGTCCAGTGAAGACCGGGGAGCTGTTTTTT
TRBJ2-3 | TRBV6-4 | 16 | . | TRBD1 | CASSDGRGQGTDTQYF | TGTGCCAGCAGTGACGGGCGAGGACAGGGCACAGATACGCAGTATTTT
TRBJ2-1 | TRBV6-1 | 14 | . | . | CASNQGFLRNEQFF | TGTGCCAGCAACCAGGGGTTTTTGCGGAATGAGCAGTTCTTC
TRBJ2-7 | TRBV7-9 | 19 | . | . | CASSLDWGDKGVRPYEQYF | TGTGCCAGCAGCTTAGATTGGGGAGACAAGGGGGTTCGGCCCTACGAGCAGTACTTC
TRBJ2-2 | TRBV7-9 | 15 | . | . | CASSLGTLNTGELFF | TGTGCCAGCAGCTTAGGGACTTTGAACACCGGGGAGCTGTTTTTT
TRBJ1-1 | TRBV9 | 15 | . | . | CASSVVGGAGTEAFF | TGTGCCAGCAGCGTAGTAGGGGGGGCAGGGACTGAAGCTTTCTTT
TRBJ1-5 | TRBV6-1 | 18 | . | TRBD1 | CASREWGKGAPSNQPQHF | TGTGCCAGCAGAGAATGGGGGAAGGGGGCCCCTAGCAATCAGCCCCAGCATTTT
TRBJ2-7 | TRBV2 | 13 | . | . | CASKGIGSNEQYF | TGTGCCAGCAAAGGGATAGGGAGCAACGAGCAGTACTTC
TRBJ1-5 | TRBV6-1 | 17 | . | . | CASSEAQSRYSNQPQHF | TGTGCCAGCAGTGAAGCGCAGTCGAGGTATAGCAATCAGCCCCAGCATTTT
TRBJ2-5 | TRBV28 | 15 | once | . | CASSLGQGLQETQYF | TGTGCCAGCAGTTTAGGACAAGGCCTTCAAGAGACCCAGTACTTC
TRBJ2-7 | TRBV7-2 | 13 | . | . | CASSLVTENEQYF | TGTGCCAGCAGCCTGGTGACAGAAAACGAGCAGTACTTC
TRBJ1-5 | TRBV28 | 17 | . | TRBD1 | CASSHRDSPYSNQPQHF | TGTGCCAGCAGTCACCGGGACAGTCCATATAGCAATCAGCCCCAGCATTTT
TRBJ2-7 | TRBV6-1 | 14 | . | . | CASSVLPLSYEQYF | TGTGCCAGCAGTGTACTTCCGCTCTCCTACGAGCAGTACTTC
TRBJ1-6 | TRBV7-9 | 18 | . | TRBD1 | CASSRWGRGSSYNSPLHF | TGTGCCAGCAGCCGATGGGGCAGGGGGAGCTCCTATAATTCACCCCTCCACTTT
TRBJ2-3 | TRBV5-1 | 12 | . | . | CASSLAGDTQYF | TGCGCCAGCAGCTTGGCCGGAGATACGCAGTATTTT
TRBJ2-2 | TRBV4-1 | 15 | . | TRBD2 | CASSQAGGPPGELFF | TGCGCCAGCAGCCAAGCGGGAGGGCCCCCCGGGGAGCTGTTTTTT
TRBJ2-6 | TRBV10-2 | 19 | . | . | CASAIAGQPFLSGANVLTF | TGCGCCAGCGCCATTGCAGGACAGCCCTTCCTCTCTGGGGCCAACGTCCTGACTTTC
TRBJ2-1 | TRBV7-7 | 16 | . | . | CASSRVGEGSYNEQFF | TGTGCTAGCAGCAGGGTAGGGGAAGGCTCCTACAATGAGCAGTTCTTC
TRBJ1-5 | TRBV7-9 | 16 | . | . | CASSLLQGIEDTRPHF | TGTGCCAGCAGCTTATTGCAGGGTATTGAAGATACCAGACCACATTTT
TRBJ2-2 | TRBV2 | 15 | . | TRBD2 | CASFGLAGWPGELFF | TGTGCCAGCTTCGGACTAGCGGGATGGCCCGGGGAGCTGTTTTTT
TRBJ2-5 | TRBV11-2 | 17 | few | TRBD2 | CASSFPTSGRSGETQYF | TGTGCCAGCAGCTTTCCGACTAGCGGGAGAAGTGGAGAGACCCAGTACTTC
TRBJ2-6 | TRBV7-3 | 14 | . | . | CASSLGSGSNVLTF | TGTGCCAGCAGCTTAGGGAGTGGCAGCAACGTCCTGACTTTC